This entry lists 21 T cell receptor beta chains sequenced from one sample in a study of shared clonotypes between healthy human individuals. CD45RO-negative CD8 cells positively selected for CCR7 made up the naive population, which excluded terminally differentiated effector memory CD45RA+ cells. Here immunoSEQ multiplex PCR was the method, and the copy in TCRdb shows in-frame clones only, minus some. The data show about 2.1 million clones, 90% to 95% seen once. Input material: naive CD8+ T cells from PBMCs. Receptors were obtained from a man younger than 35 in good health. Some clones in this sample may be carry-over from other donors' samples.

The CDR3 sequence: CATSPDREGDTQYF. Written as DNA, the CDR3 is TGTGCCACCAGCCCAGACAGGGAAGGAGATACGCAGTATTTT. The gene calls are TRBV19 and TRBJ2-3, with 7 bases aligning to TRBD1. The CDR3 runs to 14 residues. The V and J ends lost 10 bases and 5 bases, in that order; junction bases with no gene match: 12. Germline CDR1 LNHDA, CDR2 SQIVND (reference sequence).

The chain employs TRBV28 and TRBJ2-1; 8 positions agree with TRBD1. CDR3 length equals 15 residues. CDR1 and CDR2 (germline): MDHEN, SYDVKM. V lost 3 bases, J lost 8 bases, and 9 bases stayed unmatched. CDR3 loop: CASSFRRTGPDEQFF. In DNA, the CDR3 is TGTGCCAGCAGTTTTCGAAGGACAGGGCCAGATGAGCAGTTCTTC.

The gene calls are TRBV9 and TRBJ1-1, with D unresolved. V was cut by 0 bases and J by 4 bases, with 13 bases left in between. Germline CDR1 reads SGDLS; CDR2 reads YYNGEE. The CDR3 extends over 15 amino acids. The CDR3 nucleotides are TGTGCCAGCAGCGTAGGGTTTACCTTGGGCACTGAAGCTTTCTTT. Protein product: CASSVGFTLGTEAFF.

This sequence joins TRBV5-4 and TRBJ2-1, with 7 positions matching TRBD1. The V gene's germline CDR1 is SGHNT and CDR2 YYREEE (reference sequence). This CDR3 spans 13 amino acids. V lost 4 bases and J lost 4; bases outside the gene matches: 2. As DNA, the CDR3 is TGTGCCAGCAGCGGACAGGTTTACAATGAGCAGTTCTTC. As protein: CASSGQVYNEQFF.

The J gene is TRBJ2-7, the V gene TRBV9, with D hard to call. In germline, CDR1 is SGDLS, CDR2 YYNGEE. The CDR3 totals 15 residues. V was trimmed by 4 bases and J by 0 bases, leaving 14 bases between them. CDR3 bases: TGTGCCAGCAGCCCTACTCTGAAAAGCTCCTACGAGCAGTACTTC. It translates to CASSPTLKSSYEQYF.

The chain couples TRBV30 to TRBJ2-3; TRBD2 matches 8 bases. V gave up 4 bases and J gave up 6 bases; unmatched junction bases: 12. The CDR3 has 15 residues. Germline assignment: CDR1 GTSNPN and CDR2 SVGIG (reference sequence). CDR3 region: CAWTLTSGSSDTQYF. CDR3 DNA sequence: TGTGCCTGGACCCTAACTAGCGGTAGCAGCGATACGCAGTATTTT.

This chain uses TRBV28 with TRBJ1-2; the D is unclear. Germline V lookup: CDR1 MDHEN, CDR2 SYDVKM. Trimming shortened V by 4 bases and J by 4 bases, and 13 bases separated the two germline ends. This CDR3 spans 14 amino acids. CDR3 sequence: CASSSEGRGYGYTF. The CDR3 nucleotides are TGTGCCAGCAGTTCCGAAGGGCGCGGCTATGGCTACACCTTC.

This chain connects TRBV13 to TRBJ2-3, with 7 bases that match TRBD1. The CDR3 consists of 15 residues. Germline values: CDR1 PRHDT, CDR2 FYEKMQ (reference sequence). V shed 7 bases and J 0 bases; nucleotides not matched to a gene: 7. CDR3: CASTSADRSTDTQYF. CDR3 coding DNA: TGTGCCAGCACCTCCGCGGACAGGAGCACAGATACGCAGTATTTT.

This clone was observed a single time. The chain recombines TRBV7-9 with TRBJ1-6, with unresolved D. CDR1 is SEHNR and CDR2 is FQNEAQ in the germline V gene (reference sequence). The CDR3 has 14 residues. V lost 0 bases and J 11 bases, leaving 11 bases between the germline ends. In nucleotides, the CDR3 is TGTGCCAGCAGCTTAGCGCAAACTACCACACCCCTCCACTTT. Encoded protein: CASSLAQTTTPLHF.

This chain's CDR3 is CASSYTSGTGYHEQYF. For the CDR3, the DNA is TGTGCCAGCAGTTACACCTCCGGGACAGGGTATCACGAGCAGTACTTC. The chain has TRBV6-5 and TRBJ2-7; 9 bases agree with TRBD1. The CDR3 sequence is 16 residues long. CDR1 and CDR2 (germline): MNHEY, SVGAGI. J was trimmed by 5 bases and V by 2 bases; bases with no gene match: 10.

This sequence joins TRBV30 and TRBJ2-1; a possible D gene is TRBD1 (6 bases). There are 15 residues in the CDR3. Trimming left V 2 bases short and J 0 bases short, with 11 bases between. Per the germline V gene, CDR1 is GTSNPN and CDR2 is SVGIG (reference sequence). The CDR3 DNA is TGTGCCTGGAGTACGGACAGTAGCTCCTACAATGAGCAGTTCTTC. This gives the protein CAWSTDSSSYNEQFF.

DNA for the CDR3: TGTGCCAGCACCTCTGGGGCTATCAAGTTCTTC. Encoded protein: CASTSGAIKFF. The chain couples TRBV27 to TRBJ2-1; D perhaps matches TRBD1 (5 bases). This CDR3 has 11 residues. CDR1 and CDR2 from the germline V gene are MNHEY and SMNVEV (reference sequence). Trimming cost V 7 bases and J 14 bases, with 15 bases left between them.

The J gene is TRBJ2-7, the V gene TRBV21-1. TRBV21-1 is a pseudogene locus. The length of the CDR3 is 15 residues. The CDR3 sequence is CASKNGANRTYEQYF. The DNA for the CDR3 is TGTGCCAGCAAGAACGGGGCTAATCGAACCTACGAGCAGTACTTC.

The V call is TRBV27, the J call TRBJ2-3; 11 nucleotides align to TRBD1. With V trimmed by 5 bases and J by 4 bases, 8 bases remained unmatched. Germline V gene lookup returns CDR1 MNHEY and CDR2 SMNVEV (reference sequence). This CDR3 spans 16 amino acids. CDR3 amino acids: CASSGGQGVFPDTQYF. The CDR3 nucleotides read TGTGCCAGCAGTGGGGGACAGGGGGTTTTCCCAGATACGCAGTATTTT.

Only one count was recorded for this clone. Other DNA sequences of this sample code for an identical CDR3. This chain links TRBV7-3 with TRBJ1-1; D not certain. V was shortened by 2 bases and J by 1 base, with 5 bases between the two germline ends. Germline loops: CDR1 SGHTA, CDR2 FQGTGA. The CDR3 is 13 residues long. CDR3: CASSLGRNTEAFF. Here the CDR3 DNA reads TGTGCCAGCAGCTTAGGCCGGAACACTGAAGCTTTCTTT. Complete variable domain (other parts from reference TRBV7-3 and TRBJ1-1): GAGVSQTPSNKVTEKGKYVELRCDPISGHTALYWYRQSLGQGPEFLIYFQGTGAADDSGLPNDRFFAVRPEGSVSTLKIQRTERGDSAVYLCASSLGRNTEAFFGQGTRLTVV.

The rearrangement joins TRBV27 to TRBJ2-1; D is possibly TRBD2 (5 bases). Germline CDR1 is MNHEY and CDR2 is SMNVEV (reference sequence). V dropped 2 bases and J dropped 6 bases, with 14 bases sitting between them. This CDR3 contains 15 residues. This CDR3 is CASSLRAPDFNEQFF. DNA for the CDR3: TGTGCCAGCAGTTTACGGGCCCCGGACTTCAATGAGCAGTTCTTC.

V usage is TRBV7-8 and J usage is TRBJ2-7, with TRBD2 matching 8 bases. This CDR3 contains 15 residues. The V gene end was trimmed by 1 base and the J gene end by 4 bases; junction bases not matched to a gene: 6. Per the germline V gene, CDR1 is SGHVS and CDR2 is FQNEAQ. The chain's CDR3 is CASSLEASGRYEQYF. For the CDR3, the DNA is TGTGCCAGCAGCTTAGAAGCCAGCGGGAGATACGAGCAGTACTTC.

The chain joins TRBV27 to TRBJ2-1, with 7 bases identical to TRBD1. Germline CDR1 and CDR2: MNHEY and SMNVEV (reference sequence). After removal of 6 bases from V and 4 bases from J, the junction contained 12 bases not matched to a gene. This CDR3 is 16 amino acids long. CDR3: CASSGWTGGIYNEQFF. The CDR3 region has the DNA TGTGCCAGCAGCGGATGGACAGGTGGGATATACAATGAGCAGTTCTTC.

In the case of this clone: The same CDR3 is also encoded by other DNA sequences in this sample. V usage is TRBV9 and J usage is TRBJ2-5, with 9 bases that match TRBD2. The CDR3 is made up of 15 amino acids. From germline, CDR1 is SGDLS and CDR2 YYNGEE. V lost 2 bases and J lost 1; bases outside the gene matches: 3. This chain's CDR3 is CASSVGGRAQETQYF. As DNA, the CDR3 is TGTGCCAGCAGCGTGGGCGGGAGGGCCCAAGAGACCCAGTACTTC.

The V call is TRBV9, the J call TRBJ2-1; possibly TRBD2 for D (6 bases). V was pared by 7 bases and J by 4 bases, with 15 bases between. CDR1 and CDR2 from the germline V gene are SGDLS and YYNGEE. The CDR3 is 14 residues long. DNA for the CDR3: TGTGCCAGCTCAGGGCCGGGACTTTACAATGAGCAGTTCTTC. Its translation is CASSGPGLYNEQFF.

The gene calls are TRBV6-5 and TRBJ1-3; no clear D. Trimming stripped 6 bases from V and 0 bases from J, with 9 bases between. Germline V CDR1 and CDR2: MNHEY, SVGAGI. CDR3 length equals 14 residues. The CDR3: CASRSRISGNTIYF. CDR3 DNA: TGTGCCAGCAGGTCGCGAATCTCTGGAAACACCATATATTTT.